This T cell receptor (beta chain) originates from a study of shared clonotypes between healthy human individuals. Study-wide findings and caveats: Sampling included only blood; tissue repertoires likely differ.

A split of CD4+ cells into CD45RA+ naive and CD45RA-negative memory subsets was performed. On this clone: Its antigen is unknown.

This table comes from immunoSEQ multiplex PCR, and its TCRdb copy is limited to in-frame clones, with some not included. The table records 2 million to 2.5 million clones, approximately 95% of them present only once. Germline trimming cut 3 bases from V and 5 bases from J; bases unmatched to any gene: 0. Germline CDR1 reads GTSNPN; CDR2 reads SVGIG (reference sequence). There are 12 residues in the CDR3. Sequencing was performed on naive CD4+ T cells from PBMCs. Subset here: CD45RA+ positively selected. The clonotype originates from a man between 18 and 29 years old in good health. Some clones in this sample may be carry-over from other donors' samples. V is TRBV30 and J is TRBJ2-3; 9 bases map to TRBD1. CDR3 amino acids: CAWRGQGDTQYF. CDR3 sequence (DNA): TGTGCCTGGAGGGGACAGGGAGATACGCAGTATTTT. The full variable domain, in which reference TRBV30 and TRBJ2-3 provide the parts outside the CDR3, is SQTIHQWPATLVQPVGSPLSLECTVEGTSNPNLYWYRQAAGRGLQLLFYSVGIGQISSEVPQNLSASRPQDRQFILSSKKLLLSDSGFYLCAWRGQGDTQYFGPGTRLTVL.